The 9 T cell receptor beta chains in this list originate from one sample, sequenced in a study of PD-L1 blockade in urothelial cancer. The protocol was immunoSEQ multiplex PCR, while the TCRdb copy is restricted to in-frame clones and leaves out a portion. The repertoire has around 30,000 clones, 79% of them found once; the top ten carry about 3%. The sample's time point: peripheral blood 6 weeks after treatment start. The sample consisted of PBMCs, taken around atezolizumab (anti-PD-L1) treatment. These receptors were taken from a man in his 70s with urothelial cancer.

The chain links TRBV9 to TRBJ2-3, with 7 bases matching TRBD2. CDR3 length: 14 amino acids. Looked up from germline, CDR1 is SGDLS and CDR2 is YYNGEE. The V and J ends lost 4 bases and 6 bases, in that order; junction bases with no gene match: 8. This CDR3 reads CASSLRLGGDTQYF. The CDR3 region has the DNA TGTGCCAGCAGCCTCAGGTTGGGGGGGGATACGCAGTATTTT.

The chain links TRBV5-1 to TRBJ2-7, with 7 nucleotides matching TRBD1. The CDR3 consists of 14 residues. Germline V CDR1 and CDR2: SGHRS, YFSETQ. The ends lost 4 bases at V and 0 bases at J; junction bases unmatched: 4. CDR3 amino acids: CASSLTGNSYEQYF. The CDR3 DNA is TGCGCCAGCAGCCTGACAGGGAACTCCTACGAGCAGTACTTC.

This clone has just one count. The gene calls are TRBV25-1 and TRBJ1-4, with D unclear. This CDR3 has 15 residues. The V gene's germline CDR1 is MGHDK and CDR2 SYGVNS. The V end lost 11 bases, the J end lost 5 bases, and 21 bases lay between the germline ends. CDR3 sequence reads: CASKPPGVWNEKLFF. CDR3 sequence (DNA): TGTGCCTCTAAACCTCCCGGGGTGTGGAATGAAAAACTGTTTTTT.

The V call is TRBV30, the J call TRBJ2-4; 8 bases map to TRBD2. CDR1 is GTSNPN, CDR2 SVGIG, per germline (reference sequence). Trimming removed 4 bases from V and 8 bases from J; junction bases left unmatched: 1. The CDR3 spans 11 residues. Here the CDR3 DNA reads TGTGCCTGGACCGGGGGGGACATTCAGTACTTC. Translated: CAWTGGDIQYF.

By its share, this clone is medium-sized (0.01 to 0.1%). The V call is TRBV7-2, the J call TRBJ2-1; 9 bases match TRBD2. The V gene's germline CDR1 is SGHTA and CDR2 FQGNSA. V lost 3 bases to trimming and J lost 7 bases; unmatched junction nucleotides: 4. The CDR3 spans 14 residues. The CDR3 region is CASSFSGRSNEQFF. CDR3 bases: TGTGCCAGCAGCTTTAGCGGGAGATCAAATGAGCAGTTCTTC.

This chain uses TRBV28 with TRBJ2-1; D is ambiguous. Germline V lookup: CDR1 MDHEN, CDR2 SYDVKM. This CDR3 contains 15 residues. V lost 5 bases to trimming and J lost 0 bases, with 11 bases between them. The CDR3 DNA reads as TGTGCCAGCAGTGATAGAGTAAACTCCTACAATGAGCAGTTCTTC. Translating it yields CASSDRVNSYNEQFF.

This clone occurred a few times. V and J are TRBV25-1 and TRBJ2-7, with 8 bases identical to TRBD1. Germline CDR1 is MGHDK and CDR2 is SYGVNS. The CDR3 spans 16 residues. V shed 2 bases and J 6 bases; nucleotides not matched to a gene: 12. CDR3 sequence reads: CASSERFGQGLFEQYF. The DNA for the CDR3 is TGTGCCAGCAGTGAACGTTTCGGACAGGGACTTTTCGAGCAGTACTTC.

This chain joins TRBV4-3 and TRBJ1-4; D is undetermined. This CDR3 is built from 15 residues. Germline V gene data show CDR1 as LGHNA and CDR2 as YSLEER. V was clipped by 0 bases and J by 7 bases, with 12 bases between them. DNA of the CDR3: TGCGCCAGCAGCCAAGATTATCTCCGGGGTGAAAAACTGTTTTTT. Protein: CASSQDYLRGEKLFF.

The CDR3 loop is CASSAYWGPSYNEQFF. CDR3 nucleotide sequence: TGTGCCAGCAGCGCCTATTGGGGGCCTTCCTACAATGAGCAGTTCTTC. V usage is TRBV5-6 and J usage is TRBJ2-1; possibly TRBD1 for D (6 bases). The CDR3 totals 16 residues. The germline CDR1 and CDR2 sequences are SGHDT and YYEEEE. Trimming took off 4 bases at V and 1 base at J, with 15 bases between the two ends.